The clone carrying this T cell receptor (beta chain) was found a few times. Its antigen is as yet unknown. CDR3 size: 17 residues. The germline gives CDR1 MNHEY, CDR2 SVGEGT. With 6 bases clipped from V and 4 bases from J, the junction kept 18 bases outside the gene matches. One entry per CDR3 protein results from TCRdb running MiXCR on the reads. Of approximately 110,000 distinct CDR3 sequences listed, 42% are singletons. These data come from a study of T cell repertoires in cytomegalovirus infection. About the research overall: Both recently identified HLA-C-restricted and well-studied HLA-B-restricted CMV epitopes were used in the study. TCR beta signatures that were public indicated CMV infection and matching HLA type. Study-level results: It was HLA-C-restricted CMV-specific TCR beta clonotypes that dominated the response ex vivo. CMV carriers having the relevant HLA were flagged by cumulative public TCR beta family frequency.

The sample in question was CD8+ T cells from cultured PBMCs, obtained from culture after CMV antigen stimulation. This clonotype originated in a human donor in good health (CMV status not recorded). Some clones in this sample may be carry-over from other donors' samples. V and J are TRBV6-2 or TRBV6-3 and TRBJ2-7; 7 nucleotides agree with TRBD2. CDR3 sequence (DNA): TGTGCCAGCAGCTCCGGTCTGAGAGGACTAGTGGGATACGAGCAGTACTTC. This encodes CASSSGLRGLVGYEQYF.